These 26 T cell receptor beta chains were all obtained from the same sample, sequenced in a study of post-analysis software for immune sequencing data. Study outcomes and limitations: There were five or six TRBV segments more frequent in patients than controls, and TRBV5-6, TRBV5-1 and TRBV20-1 were among them.

No antigen is known for these receptors. Researchers reported that TCR beta cDNA libraries carried unique molecular identifiers. TCRdb re-analysed the PCR reads in MiXCR, keeping a single row per CDR3 protein. Of more than 500,000 distinct CDR3 sequences in the sample, 30% to 40% are singletons; the top ten hold 4.5% to 7.5%. Sequences were obtained from blood. Source of these receptors: a girl aged 2-17 years with multiple sclerosis.

The V call is TRBV5-1, the J call TRBJ2-5, with D unclear. The ends were cut back, 0 bases at V and 1 base at J, with 13 bases in the middle. The CDR3 runs to 16 residues. Germline V lookup: CDR1 SGHRS, CDR2 YFSETQ. The CDR3 bases are TGCGCCAGCAGCTTGGACCGGACCGTAGGCCAAGAGACCCAGTACTTC. The encoded protein is CASSLDRTVGQETQYF. Drawing the rest from reference TRBV5-1 and TRBJ2-5, the complete variable domain is KAGVTQTPRYLIKTRGQQVTLSCSPISGHRSVSWYQQTPGQGLQFLFEYFSETQRNKGNFPGRFSGRQFSNSRSEMNVSTLELGDSALYLCASSLDRTVGQETQYFGPGTRLLVL.

The chain combines TRBV20-1 with TRBJ2-7, with TRBD2 matching 7 bases. The trim removed 6 bases at V and 1 base at J, leaving 15 bases unmatched. The V gene's germline CDR1 is DFQATT and CDR2 SNEGSKA (reference sequence). The CDR3 runs 16 residues. CDR3 coding DNA: TGCAGTGCAGCCCTGGGAGGGATGGATCCTTCCTACGAGCAGTACTTC. Its protein product is CSAALGGMDPSYEQYF.

The chain links TRBV12-3 or TRBV12-4 to TRBJ2-5, with D maybe TRBD2 (6 bases). The CDR3 is 13 amino acids. V dropped 6 bases and J dropped 9 bases, with 17 bases sitting between them. CDR3 DNA: TGTGCCAGCAGCGCAGGGTTCTGGGAGGCCCAGTACTTC. Translated, it gives CASSAGFWEAQYF.

This sequence joins TRBV15 and TRBJ2-5, with D tentatively TRBD1 (5 bases). Trimming took off 1 base at V and 2 bases at J, with 8 bases between the two ends. Germline loops: CDR1 LNHNV, CDR2 YYDKDF (reference sequence). The length of the CDR3 is 14 residues. The DNA for the CDR3 is TGTGCCACCAGCAGAGCGACAGCGCAAGAGACCCAGTACTTC. Its translation is CATSRATAQETQYF.

The rearrangement uses TRBV3-1 and TRBJ2-1; no clear D. The CDR3 runs 14 residues. CDR1 and CDR2 (germline): LGHDT, YNNKEL (reference sequence). The ends were cut back, 1 base at V and 3 bases at J, with 7 bases in the middle. This chain's CDR3 is CASSQVPDYNEQFF. In DNA, the CDR3 is TGTGCCAGCAGCCAAGTACCCGACTACAATGAGCAGTTCTTC.

This chain joins TRBV6-6 and TRBJ2-1; 7 bases agree with TRBD2. Trimming removed 5 bases from V and 1 base from J; junction bases left unmatched: 5. The germline gives CDR1 MNHNY, CDR2 SVGAGI (reference sequence). The CDR3 covers 15 residues. The CDR3 coding sequence is TGTGCCAGCAGTGGTCTAGCGGTGTCCTACAATGAGCAGTTCTTC. Amino acids: CASSGLAVSYNEQFF.

This clonotype was seen only a few times. Here the CDR3 reads CASSTYRAPLSYEQYF. DNA of the CDR3: TGTGCCAGCAGTACCTACAGGGCCCCTTTGTCCTACGAGCAGTACTTC. The chain joins TRBV6-5 to TRBJ2-7; tentatively, D is TRBD1 (6 bases). Trimming stripped 5 bases from V and 1 base from J, with 18 bases between. The CDR3 contains 16 residues. Looked up from germline, CDR1 is MNHEY and CDR2 is SVGAGI.

This clonotype was picked up a small number of times. CDR3 coding DNA: TGTGCCAGCAGCCCGTATCAGGGCGAAGAGACCCAGTACTTC. Protein: CASSPYQGEETQYF. This sequence joins TRBV4-2 and TRBJ2-5; tentative D call: TRBD1 (5 bases). The CDR3 runs 14 residues. Per germline, CDR1 LGHNA and CDR2 YNFKEQ. V was clipped by 4 bases and J by 3 bases, with 12 bases between them.

V and J are TRBV7-9 and TRBJ2-7; 14 bases map to TRBD2. Trimming removed 5 bases from V and 0 bases from J; junction bases left unmatched: 6. Germline lookup yields CDR1 SEHNR and CDR2 FQNEAQ (reference sequence). The CDR3 extends over 17 amino acids. The CDR3 DNA follows: TGTGCCAGCAGCAGGGGACTAGCGGGGGAGAGCTCCTACGAGCAGTACTTC. Encoded protein: CASSRGLAGESSYEQYF.

This clonotype was recorded a few times. The chain recombines TRBV20-1 with TRBJ2-1; D uncertain. The germline V and J ends were trimmed by 5 bases and 0 bases, with 11 bases remaining between them. Germline CDR1 and CDR2: DFQATT and SNEGSKA (reference sequence). This CDR3 has 14 amino acids. This chain's CDR3 is CSAVRPSSYNEQFF. Written as DNA, the CDR3 is TGCAGTGCTGTCAGACCAAGCTCCTACAATGAGCAGTTCTTC.

This chain links TRBV7-2 with TRBJ1-2, with D hard to call. The CDR3 length is 12 residues. Per germline, CDR1 SGHTA and CDR2 FQGNSA. Trimming shortened V by 3 bases and J by 6 bases, and 8 bases separated the two germline ends. The DNA of the CDR3 is TGTGCCAGCAGCTTGCTGAGGGATGGCTACACCTTC. Translation: CASSLLRDGYTF.

This clonotype was counted a single time. The chain employs TRBV5-1 and TRBJ2-6; the D gene is possibly TRBD2 (5 bases). Trimming cost V 0 bases and J 2 bases, with 9 bases left between them. Germline V gene data show CDR1 as SGHRS and CDR2 as YFSETQ. The CDR3 covers 16 residues. This CDR3 reads CASSLDPGTGANVLTF. CDR3 nucleotides: TGCGCCAGCAGCTTGGATCCCGGGACTGGGGCCAACGTCCTGACTTTC.

This clonotype was observed a handful of times. The rearrangement links TRBV12-3 or TRBV12-4 to TRBJ1-2, with no clear D. The CDR3 spans 15 residues. With 2 bases removed from V and 3 bases from J, the gap between germline ends came to 13 bases. The chain's CDR3 is CASSLYGGFDYGYTF. The CDR3 bases are TGTGCCAGCAGTTTATATGGCGGGTTTGACTATGGCTACACCTTC.

The CDR3 spells CASSLLTTQETQYF. CDR3 DNA sequence: TGTGCCAGCAGTTTATTGACAACACAAGAGACCCAGTACTTC. This chain connects TRBV28 to TRBJ2-5; the D is unclear. Trimming removed 1 base from V and 2 bases from J, with 8 bases in between. Per germline, CDR1 MDHEN and CDR2 SYDVKM. The CDR3 length is 14 residues.

This clonotype turned up a few times. This chain joins TRBV7-8 and TRBJ1-5; D is possibly TRBD1 (5 bases). V shed 0 bases and J shed 7 bases, with 13 bases lying between them. The germline CDR1 and CDR2 sequences are SGHVS and FQNEAQ. This CDR3 spans 15 amino acids. The CDR3 DNA follows: TGTGCCAGCAGCTTAGCGCTCAGGGAATACCAGCCCCAGCATTTT. Translating gives CASSLALREYQPQHF.

This sequence joins TRBV6-1 and TRBJ1-2; the D is unclear. V was pared by 2 bases and J by 2 bases, with 12 bases between. The germline V gene encodes CDR1 MNHNS and CDR2 SASEGT. CDR3 length: 15 residues. The CDR3, as DNA: TGTGCCAGCAGTGAACGGGCAGGCCGAAACTATGGCTACACCTTC. Translation gives CASSERAGRNYGYTF.

The rearrangement uses TRBV6-5 and TRBJ1-2, with D possibly TRBD1 on 5 matching bases. This CDR3 contains 14 residues. Germline assignment: CDR1 MNHEY and CDR2 SVGAGI. The V end lost 3 bases, the J end lost 2 bases, and 10 bases lay between the germline ends. The CDR3 DNA follows: TGTGCCAGCAGTTATCTGGCAGGGAACTATGGCTACACCTTC. It specifies CASSYLAGNYGYTF.

This clonotype was counted a few times. The CDR3, as DNA: TGCGCCAGCAGCTTGGTTGCAGGGGCCAACACTGAAGCTTTCTTT. Its translation is CASSLVAGANTEAFF. J is TRBJ1-1 and V is TRBV5-1; D is perhaps TRBD1 (6 bases). CDR3 length: 15 residues. Germline loops: CDR1 SGHRS, CDR2 YFSETQ. The V and J ends lost 0 bases and 2 bases respectively, with 11 bases between them.

The rearrangement joins TRBV29-1 to TRBJ1-1, with D maybe TRBD1 (6 bases). The CDR3 is 13 residues long. V dropped 1 base and J dropped 7 bases, with 13 bases sitting between them. Germline V gene data show CDR1 as SQVTM and CDR2 as ANQGSEA. The CDR3 DNA reads TGCAGCGTTGAAGCACAGGGCCCTGATGAAGCTTTCTTT. It encodes CSVEAQGPDEAFF.

The DNA for the CDR3 is TGCAGTGCTAGAACTCGAGCTAGCTTTTTAGATACGCAGTATTTT. Its translation: CSARTRASFLDTQYF. The chain combines TRBV20-1 with TRBJ2-3; possible D gene TRBD2, 5 bases. Germline V CDR1 and CDR2: DFQATT, SNEGSKA (reference sequence). CDR3 length equals 15 residues. V lost 2 bases and J lost 5, with 17 bases in between.

This chain links TRBV20-1 with TRBJ1-1; TRBD1 might be the D (6 bases). The CDR3 has 14 residues. Germline CDR1 DFQATT, CDR2 SNEGSKA (reference sequence). Trimming took off 4 bases at V and 1 base at J, with 13 bases between the two ends. The CDR3, as DNA: TGCAGTGCTATACCCGGGACAAGGAACACTGAAGCTTTCTTT. Translation: CSAIPGTRNTEAFF.

The rearrangement links TRBV7-2 to TRBJ2-5; 12 bases agree with TRBD2. After removal of 6 bases from V and 3 bases from J, the junction contained 8 bases not matched to a gene. There are 16 residues in the CDR3. Germline CDR1 and CDR2: SGHTA and FQGNSA. This chain's CDR3 is CASSSGTSGFEETQYF. The CDR3 DNA is TGTGCCAGCAGTTCAGGGACTAGCGGGTTCGAAGAGACCCAGTACTTC.

The CDR3 coding sequence is TGTGCCAGCAGCTTAGAACTGGGGGGGATTGAAGCTTTCTTT. Its translation: CASSLELGGIEAFF. V is TRBV7-9 and J is TRBJ1-1; a weak D match, TRBD1 (5 bases). Germline CDR1 SEHNR, CDR2 FQNEAQ (reference sequence). The length of the CDR3 is 14 residues. The ends were cut back, 1 base at V and 7 bases at J, with 13 bases in the middle. Filled out from reference TRBV7-9 and TRBJ1-1, the complete variable domain reads DTGVSQNPRHKITKRGQNVTFRCDPISEHNRLYWYRQTLGQGPEFLTYFQNEAQLEKSRLLSDRFSAERPKGSFSTLEIQRTEQGDSAMYLCASSLELGGIEAFFGQGTRLTVV.

This chain uses TRBV4-1 with TRBJ2-5; 8 nucleotides agree with TRBD2. The CDR3 contains 15 residues. Germline lookup yields CDR1 MGHRA and CDR2 YSYEKL. V shed 2 bases and J 4 bases; nucleotides not matched to a gene: 6. The chain's CDR3 is CASSQPGGPGETQYF. The CDR3 DNA reads as TGCGCCAGCAGCCAACCGGGGGGGCCCGGAGAGACCCAGTACTTC.

This clonotype came up a few times. This sequence joins TRBV5-1 and TRBJ1-2, with 8 nucleotides matching TRBD1. CDR3 length: 14 residues. With V trimmed by 3 bases and J by 7 bases, 8 bases remained unmatched. CDR1 and CDR2 (germline): SGHRS, YFSETQ. CDR3 bases: TGCGCCAGCAGCTCACAGGACAGGGTCGGTGGCTACACCTTC. Translating it yields CASSSQDRVGGYTF. The complete variable domain, with remaining parts taken from reference TRBV5-1 and TRBJ1-2, reads KAGVTQTPRYLIKTRGQQVTLSCSPISGHRSVSWYQQTPGQGLQFLFEYFSETQRNKGNFPGRFSGRQFSNSRSEMNVSTLELGDSALYLCASSSQDRVGGYTFGSGTRLTVV.

Here the CDR3 DNA reads TGTGCCAGCAGCTTGGGGGTCGGACGTCCGTACAATGAGCAGTTCTTC. Translated, it gives CASSLGVGRPYNEQFF. The chain recombines TRBV5-8 with TRBJ2-1; D is undetermined. Germline loops: CDR1 SGHTS, CDR2 YDEGEE. Trimming shortened V by 0 bases and J by 4 bases, and 14 bases separated the two germline ends. The CDR3 extends over 16 amino acids.